The present entry profiles one T cell receptor beta chain with its context. The sample comes from a study of blood T cell repertoires in COVID-19. Overall study context: The study drew acute and convalescent COVID-19 samples from the United States, Italy and Spain. Sources were T cells, B-cell-depleted T cells, or PBMCs; the material itself was cDNA or gDNA.

In the study's own analysis: Nucleated cell number was recorded as an estimate derived from reference gene primer amplification. Clones were sequenced by immunoSEQ multiplex PCR, and TCRdb holds only the in-frame ones, with some missing. D and trimming were read from the DNA, whereas the V and J calls and clone size are those reported in that table. The data contain just over 250,000 clones, about 87% of them seen just once; the ten biggest clones take up 10% to 13%. Seattle cases were enrolled at active infection and followed longitudinally. V lost 0 bases and J lost 2, with 9 bases in between. The CDR3 loop spans 15 amino acids. Germline V gene data show CDR1 as SGHRS and CDR2 as YFSETQ.

The specimen sequenced was peripheral blood. The V gene is TRBV5-1, the J gene TRBJ1-5, with unresolved D. This TCR came from a woman between 70 and 85 years old with COVID-19, enrolled during active disease. CDR3 loop: CASSLDSPGNQPQHF. The CDR3 DNA follows: TGCGCCAGCAGCTTGGATTCGCCGGGCAATCAGCCCCAGCATTTT.